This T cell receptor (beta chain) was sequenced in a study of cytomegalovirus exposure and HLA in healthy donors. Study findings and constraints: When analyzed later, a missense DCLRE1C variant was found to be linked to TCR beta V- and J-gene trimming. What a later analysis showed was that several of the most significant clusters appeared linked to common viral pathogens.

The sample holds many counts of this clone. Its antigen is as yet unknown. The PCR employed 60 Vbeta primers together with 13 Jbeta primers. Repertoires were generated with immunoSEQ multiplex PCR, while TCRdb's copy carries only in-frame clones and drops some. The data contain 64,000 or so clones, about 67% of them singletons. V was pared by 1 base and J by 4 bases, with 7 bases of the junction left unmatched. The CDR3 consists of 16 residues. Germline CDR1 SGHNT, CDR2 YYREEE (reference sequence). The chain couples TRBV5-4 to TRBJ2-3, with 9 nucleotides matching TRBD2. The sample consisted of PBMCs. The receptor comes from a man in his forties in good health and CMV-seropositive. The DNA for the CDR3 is TGTGCCAGCAGCTTGACTAGCGGGTCGCTGGCAGATACGCAGTATTTT. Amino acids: CASSLTSGSLADTQYF. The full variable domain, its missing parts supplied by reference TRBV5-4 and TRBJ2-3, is ETGVTQSPTHLIKTRGQQVTLRCSSQSGHNTVSWYQQALGQGPQFIFQYYREEENGRGNFPPRFSGLQFPNYSSELNVNALELDDSALYLCASSLTSGSLADTQYFGPGTRLTVL.